The sequence of this TCR beta chain was determined in a study of blood T cell repertoires in COVID-19. Study overall: Samples came from the United States, Italy and Spain, spanning acute and convalescent COVID-19. PBMCs, B-cell-depleted T cells, or T cells provided the cDNA or gDNA that made up the material.

Study processing details: Nucleated cell counts were estimated from reference gene primer amplification. Repertoires were generated with immunoSEQ multiplex PCR, while TCRdb's copy carries only in-frame clones and drops some. V, J and clone size are those of that table, while D and trimming were read from the DNA. Of approximately 130,000 clones listed, approximately 84% are singletons. The CDR3 has 14 amino acids. Per the germline V gene, CDR1 is KGHDR and CDR2 is SFDVKD. J was trimmed by 7 bases and V by 3 bases; bases with no gene match: 4. Sequences were obtained from peripheral blood. The sequence derives from a human donor in a cohort sampled during active COVID-19. The chain combines TRBV24-1 with TRBJ2-2, with TRBD2 matching 7 bases. The CDR3 sequence: CATSDPGGGGELFF. CDR3 sequence (DNA): TGTGCCACCAGTGATCCGGGAGGAGGCGGGGAGCTGTTTTTT.